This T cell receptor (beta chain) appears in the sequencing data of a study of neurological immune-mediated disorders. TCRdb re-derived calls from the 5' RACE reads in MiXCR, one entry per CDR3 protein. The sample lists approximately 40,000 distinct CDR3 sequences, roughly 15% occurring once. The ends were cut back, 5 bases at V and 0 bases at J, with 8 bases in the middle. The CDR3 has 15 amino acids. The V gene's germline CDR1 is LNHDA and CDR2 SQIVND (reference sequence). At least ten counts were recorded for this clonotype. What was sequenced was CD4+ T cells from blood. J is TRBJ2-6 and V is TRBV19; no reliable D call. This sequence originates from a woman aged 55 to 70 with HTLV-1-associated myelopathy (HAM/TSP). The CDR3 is CASSEVASGANVLTF. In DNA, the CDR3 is TGTGCCAGTAGTGAGGTGGCCTCTGGGGCCAACGTCCTGACTTTC.